This TCR beta chain originates from a study of long-term antiretroviral therapy in people with HIV. The germline V gene has CDR1 DFQATT and CDR2 SNEGSKA (reference sequence). Trimming removed 6 bases from V and 8 bases from J, with 13 bases in between. CDR3 length: 11 residues. This was the immunoSEQ v3.0 assay at survey level. Here immunoSEQ multiplex PCR was the method, and the copy in TCRdb shows in-frame clones only, minus some. The table lists some 21,000 clones, 81% of them singletons, with 12% in the top ten. The receptor's source is a man aged 40-49 years with HIV. Here the sequenced sample was unsorted PBMCs, taken 0.1 years before starting antiretroviral therapy. The chain has TRBV20-1 and TRBJ1-2; unclear D gene. DNA of the CDR3: TGCAGTGCGATCACCGTAGGCGGCTACACCTTC. This gives the protein CSAITVGGYTF.